These T cell receptor beta chains were read from a single sample in a study of blood T cell repertoires in COVID-19. The assay was immunoSEQ multiplex PCR, and TCRdb's table has in-frame clones only and misses some. Here the sample spans roughly 250,000 clones, approximately 83% being singletons. What was sequenced was peripheral blood. These receptors came from a human donor in a cohort sampled during active COVID-19. Each CDR3 is given with its conserved first and last residue. D genes are given only for firm matches. Clone size appears in some rows only: once, few, many, or a class for an expanded clone.

d_gene	abundance	v_gene	j_gene	CDR3nt	CDR3aa
TRBD1	.	TRBV28	TRBJ1-5	TGTGCCAGCAAGACAGGGGGCCCTGAGCCCCAGCATTTT	CASKTGGPEPQHF
TRBD2	.	TRBV5-4	TRBJ2-3	TGTGCCAGCAGCAGGACTAGCCATCTGACAGATACGCAGTATTTT	CASSRTSHLTDTQYF
TRBD1	few	TRBV5-1	TRBJ1-5	TGCGCCAGCAGCCCGACAGGGGCCCACACGGAGCCCCAGCATTTT	CASSPTGAHTEPQHF
TRBD2	.	TRBV27	TRBJ2-7	TGTGCCAGCAGTTTTACTAGCGGGGGCTCCTACGAGCAGTACTTC	CASSFTSGGSYEQYF
.	.	TRBV7-2	TRBJ2-3	TGTGCCAGCCTAGACAATTCGAGGGGGGGAAGAACAGATACGCAGTATTTT	CASLDNSRGGRTDTQYF
TRBD2	.	TRBV7-6	TRBJ2-7	TGTGCCAGCAGCTTAGGGCTAGCGGGATTCGTTAGCTCCTACGAGCAGTACTTC	CASSLGLAGFVSSYEQYF
.	.	TRBV6-6	TRBJ1-5	TGTGCCAGCAGCCGGGGACAAAATCAGCCCCAGCATTTT	CASSRGQNQPQHF
.	.	TRBV10-1	TRBJ2-3	TGCGCCAGCAGTGAGATCGGACAGCCCTCAATCACAGATACGCAGTATTTT	CASSEIGQPSITDTQYF
.	.	TRBV6-1	TRBJ1-1	TGTGCCAGCAGTGAAACGAGCTGGGGCAGCCATGAAGCTTTCTTT	CASSETSWGSHEAFF
.	.	TRBV6-5	TRBJ1-1	TGTGCCAGCAGTTACTCGAGGCCCTCGGGTGAAGCTTTCTTT	CASSYSRPSGEAFF
.	.	TRBV18	TRBJ2-5	TGTGCCAGCTCGTCAGGCCGAGTACAAGAGACCCAGTACTTC	CASSSGRVQETQYF
TRBD1	.	TRBV29-1	TRBJ1-1	TGCAGCGTTGTCAGTCGGGGGACAGATCACACTGAAGCTTTCTTT	CSVVSRGTDHTEAFF
TRBD1	.	TRBV29-1	TRBJ1-3	TGCAGCGTTACGAGTGACAGGGGAGGAAACACCATATATTTT	CSVTSDRGGNTIYF
TRBD1	.	TRBV7-6	TRBJ1-1	TGTGCCAGCAGCTCAATCAGGGGGCCGGGGACTGAAGCTTTCTTT	CASSSIRGPGTEAFF
.	.	TRBV2	TRBJ1-1	TGTGCCAGCAGTAGGAATACCGGACAAACGAACACTGAAGCTTTCTTT	CASSRNTGQTNTEAFF
.	.	TRBV5-1	TRBJ2-3	TGCGCCAGCAGCTTGCGGGATACGCAGTATTTT	CASSLRDTQYF
.	few	TRBV30	TRBJ2-7	TGTGCCTGGACGGAGGTTCCCTACGAGCAGTACTTC	CAWTEVPYEQYF
.	.	TRBV9	TRBJ1-1	TGTGCCAGCAGCGTCCAGGGCACTGAAGCTTTCTTT	CASSVQGTEAFF
.	.	TRBV5-1	TRBJ2-7	TGCGCCAGCAGCTGGGACATACCATACTACGAGCAGTACTTC	CASSWDIPYYEQYF
TRBD2	.	TRBV9	TRBJ2-1	TGTGCCAGCAGCGACCCCCGGGGGGGGAGGGACTCCTACAATGAGCAGTTCTTC	CASSDPRGGRDSYNEQFF
.	many	TRBV7-8	TRBJ1-5	TGTGCCAGCAGCTTCGCGGTAGGGGGGGTTCAGGGTCAGCCCCAGCATTTT	CASSFAVGGVQGQPQHF
TRBD2	.	TRBV11-2	TRBJ2-1	TGTGCCAGCAGCACGCGACCTAGCGGGGCCAACAATGAGCAGTTCTTC	CASSTRPSGANNEQFF
.	once	TRBV6-5	TRBJ1-5	TGTGCCAGCAGCCTGGACATGAGCAATCAGCCCCAGCATTTT	CASSLDMSNQPQHF
.	once	TRBV19	TRBJ2-5	TGTGCCAGTAGTTCGGACAGCCAAGAGACCCAGTACTTC	CASSSDSQETQYF
TRBD1	.	TRBV7-2	TRBJ2-1	TGTGCCAGCAGCTCGGACAGGGGGCCCTACAATGAGCAGTTCTTC	CASSSDRGPYNEQFF
.	.	TRBV6-5	TRBJ1-5	TGTGCCAGCAGGGGACCGGGGGGAAGCAATCAGCCCCAGCATTTT	CASRGPGGSNQPQHF
TRBD2	.	TRBV9	TRBJ2-1	TGTGCCAGCAGCGACCGACTAGCGGGAGCCTACAATGAGCAGTTCTTC	CASSDRLAGAYNEQFF
.	.	TRBV7-2	TRBJ1-1	TGTGCCAGCAGCTCCCTCGGGGGGCCCTTGGGCACTGAAGCTTTCTTT	CASSSLGGPLGTEAFF
TRBD1	once	TRBV19	TRBJ2-2	TGTGCCAGTAGTACGGGACAGGGGGCTTTCGGGGAGCTGTTTTTT	CASSTGQGAFGELFF
TRBD1	.	TRBV5-8	TRBJ1-6	TGTGCCAGCAGCTTCATGGACAGGGGATCACCCCTCCACTTT	CASSFMDRGSPLHF
TRBD2	.	TRBV5-6	TRBJ2-5	TGTGCCAGCAGCTCGGGGGGTCAAGAGACCCAGTACTTC	CASSSGGQETQYF
TRBD1	.	TRBV27	TRBJ2-7	TGTGCCAGCAGTTCAATACAGGGGGCGAACGAGCAGTACTTC	CASSSIQGANEQYF
.	.	TRBV19	TRBJ1-5	TGTGCCAGTAGTATCCGGCGGGGAGATCAGCCCCAGCATTTT	CASSIRRGDQPQHF
TRBD1	.	TRBV18	TRBJ1-2	TGTGCCAGCTCACCACGGGAGGGACAGGGCTTCTATGGCTACACCTTC	CASSPREGQGFYGYTF
TRBD1	.	TRBV29-1	TRBJ2-7	TGCAGCGTTGTAGGTGGACAGGGGGGCTCCTACGAGCAGTACTTC	CSVVGGQGGSYEQYF
TRBD1	.	TRBV5-1	TRBJ1-2	TGCGCCAGCAGCCGGGGACAGGTAAACTATGGCTACACCTTC	CASSRGQVNYGYTF
.	.	TRBV5-1	TRBJ1-5	TGCGCCAGCAGCTTGTTCGGCCAGGTTGATCAGCCCCAGCATTTT	CASSLFGQVDQPQHF